This TCR beta chain was observed in a study of blood T cells in healthy people across ages. Using a J-beta primer mix together with a sample-barcoded 5' primer, a second PCR was run for about 6 to 12 cycles. TCRdb reprocessed the 5' RACE reads via MiXCR and lists one record per CDR3 protein. The sample consists of 1.5 million to 2 million distinct CDR3 sequences, about 28% of them appearing once. This clonotype was detected many times. CDR3 length: 13 residues. Per the germline V gene, CDR1 is SGDLS and CDR2 is YYNGEE. Trimming removed 0 bases at V and 6 bases at J, with 10 bases between. V is TRBV9 and J is TRBJ2-7; weak D call: TRBD1 (6 bases). Material for sequencing was blood. The clonotype comes from a woman aged 25 to 39 in good health. The CDR3 DNA is TGTGCCAGCAGCGTAGGACAGGTGGGCGAGCAGTACTTC. It encodes CASSVGQVGEQYF.